Each of the 14 T cell receptor beta chains below was sequenced from the same sample in a study of cytomegalovirus exposure and HLA in healthy donors. Primers: 60 Vbeta forward and 13 Jbeta reverse. The table came from immunoSEQ multiplex PCR; TCRdb's copy has only in-frame clones and leaves some out. The sample has around 98,000 clones, under 75% seen once; the top ten hold less than 1.5%. Sequenced material: PBMCs. The receptor source for this set is a female donor in good health and CMV-seronegative.

The V call is TRBV28, the J call TRBJ1-5; the D gene is possibly TRBD1 (6 bases). The V and J ends lost 2 bases and 3 bases respectively, with 11 bases between them. This CDR3 has 15 residues. The V gene's germline CDR1 is MDHEN and CDR2 SYDVKM. CDR3: CASSLGTGNNQPQHF. CDR3 coding DNA: TGTGCCAGCAGTTTAGGTACAGGGAACAATCAGCCCCAGCATTTT.

The chain links TRBV5-4 to TRBJ2-7; 8 bases line up with TRBD1. Germline V gene data show CDR1 as SGHNT and CDR2 as YYREEE (reference sequence). This CDR3 region has 13 residues. J lost 5 bases, V lost 2 bases, and 3 bases had no gene match. In DNA, the CDR3 is TGTGCCAGCAGCTTCCCACAGGGGGACGAGCAGTACTTC. It encodes CASSFPQGDEQYF. The full variable domain, rest sourced from reference TRBV5-4 and TRBJ2-7, is ETGVTQSPTHLIKTRGQQVTLRCSSQSGHNTVSWYQQALGQGPQFIFQYYREEENGRGNFPPRFSGLQFPNYSSELNVNALELDDSALYLCASSFPQGDEQYFGPGTRLTVT.

The chain uses TRBV11-3 and TRBJ2-2; D might be TRBD2 (6 bases). The CDR3 extends over 14 amino acids. V gave up 3 bases and J gave up 5 bases, with 10 bases separating them. Germline lookup yields CDR1 SGHNT and CDR2 YENEEA. CDR3 in amino acids: CASSLGDSTGELFF. CDR3 DNA: TGTGCCAGCAGCTTGGGGGACTCTACCGGGGAGCTGTTTTTT.

The chain uses TRBV6-4 and TRBJ2-1, with 9 bases identical to TRBD2. With 2 bases clipped from V and 3 bases from J, the junction kept 5 bases outside the gene matches. The germline V gene encodes CDR1 MRHNA and CDR2 SNTAGT. The CDR3 is 16 amino acids. This chain's CDR3 is CASSDKSSGDYNEQFF. For the CDR3, the DNA is TGTGCCAGCAGTGACAAGTCTAGCGGGGACTACAATGAGCAGTTCTTC.

The table lists this clone with a few counts. Other nucleotide sequences from this sample produce the same CDR3. This chain links TRBV4-1 with TRBJ1-3, with D maybe TRBD1 (5 bases). Germline V gives CDR1 MGHRA, CDR2 YSYEKL. The CDR3 consists of 16 residues. V lost 1 base and J 0 bases, leaving 10 bases between the germline ends. CDR3 residues: CASSQVQAYSGNTIYF. The DNA of the CDR3 is TGCGCCAGCAGCCAAGTACAGGCCTACTCTGGAAACACCATATATTTT.

The chain carries TRBV4-1 and TRBJ1-1; D not certain. The CDR3 length is 17 residues. Trimming cost V 1 base and J 4 bases, with 19 bases left between them. Germline V gene lookup returns CDR1 MGHRA and CDR2 YSYEKL. Here the CDR3 DNA reads TGCGCCAGCAGCCAAGGTGGACCGGGTTTTGAGGGCACTGAAGCTTTCTTT. This encodes CASSQGGPGFEGTEAFF.

The gene calls are TRBV5-6 and TRBJ1-2, with a possible D match to TRBD1 (5 bases). Germline-derived CDR1 and CDR2 are SGHDT and YYEEEE. There are 14 residues in the CDR3. With 4 bases removed from V and 5 bases from J, the gap between germline ends came to 15 bases. CDR3 DNA: TGTGCCAGCAGCATCGGAACAGCAGGGTATGGCTACACCTTC. Translating gives CASSIGTAGYGYTF.

The chain has TRBV29-1 and TRBJ2-7; 9 bases align to TRBD1. The CDR3 totals 13 residues. The ends lost 6 bases at V and 6 bases at J; junction bases unmatched: 9. Germline-derived CDR1 and CDR2 are SQVTM and ANQGSEA. CDR3 sequence reads: CSVRRDRAGEQYF. Written as DNA, the CDR3 is TGCAGCGTCCGTCGGGACAGGGCGGGCGAGCAGTACTTC.

This clone was detected only a few times. V and J are TRBV4-1 and TRBJ2-1; 9 nucleotides match TRBD2. Germline trimming cut 2 bases from V and 8 bases from J; bases unmatched to any gene: 13. The CDR3 has 17 residues. Per germline, CDR1 MGHRA and CDR2 YSYEKL. CDR3: CASSQPRGAGGWHEQFF. Written as DNA, the CDR3 is TGCGCCAGCAGCCAACCCCGTGGGGCGGGAGGGTGGCATGAGCAGTTCTTC.

The chain carries TRBV5-1 and TRBJ1-2, with D perhaps TRBD1 (6 bases). The germline gives CDR1 SGHRS, CDR2 YFSETQ. Trimming removed 0 bases from V and 6 bases from J, with 12 bases in between. The CDR3 contains 14 residues. CDR3 sequence (DNA): TGCGCCAGCAGCTTGGCCGGACAGCTGGATGGCTACACCTTC. Amino acid sequence: CASSLAGQLDGYTF.

For this clone: Germline is not matched at one junction end, which may reflect a read error. The chain employs TRBV7-9 and TRBJ2-2; 13 bases line up with TRBD2. CDR1 and CDR2 (germline): SEHNR, FQNEAQ (reference sequence). The CDR3 spans 19 residues. CDR3 sequence: CASSSAGTSGTRVTGKLFF. The CDR3 DNA sequence: TGTGCCAGCAGCTCCGCCGGGACTAGCGGGACCCGGGTCACCGGGAAGCTGTTTTTT.

The chain has TRBV6-4 and TRBJ2-3; D is possibly TRBD2 (6 bases). In germline, CDR1 is MRHNA, CDR2 SNTAGT. V lost 4 bases, J lost 4 bases, and 15 bases lay in between. The CDR3 is 15 residues long. DNA for the CDR3: TGTGCCAGCAGTGTTGGGGGAGGAGTAGCAGATACGCAGTATTTT. Protein sequence: CASSVGGGVADTQYF.

The rearrangement joins TRBV7-9 to TRBJ1-2, with unresolved D. CDR1 is SEHNR and CDR2 is FQNEAQ in the germline V gene (reference sequence). V was cut by 3 bases and J by 6 bases, with 14 bases left in between. There are 14 residues in the CDR3. In DNA form, the CDR3 reads TGTGCCAGCAGCTTGCCGGGGTTTGGGGATGGCTACACCTTC. Translated, it gives CASSLPGFGDGYTF.

The chain is built from TRBV6-4 and TRBJ1-5; D is perhaps TRBD1 (5 bases). The germline V gene has CDR1 MRHNA and CDR2 SNTAGT. The length of the CDR3 is 17 residues. Trimming pared 0 bases from V and 5 bases from J, leaving 17 bases between. The CDR3 DNA reads TGTGCCAGCAGTGACTCGATCGTCTGGGGCATCGATCAGCCCCAGCATTTT. This codes for CASSDSIVWGIDQPQHF.